Each of the 13 T cell receptor beta chains below was sequenced from the same sample in a study of OX40 agonist ivuxolimab in advanced cancers. Sequencing used immunoSEQ multiplex PCR; TCRdb keeps in-frame clones, though not all of them. The sample has tens of thousands of clones, 85% to 90% seen once. The specimen was CD4+ or CD8+ T cells sorted from blood, collected in a trial of the OX40 agonist ivuxolimab. The receptors stem from an adult with an advanced solid tumor such as melanoma, head and neck, liver or kidney cancer.

The rearrangement links TRBV5-4 to TRBJ1-2; D is unresolved. The germline V and J ends were trimmed by 0 bases and 4 bases, with 16 bases remaining between them. The CDR3 consists of 16 residues. Germline V gene data show CDR1 as SGHNT and CDR2 as YYREEE (reference sequence). The CDR3 protein is CASSLASGSGAYGYTF. As DNA, the CDR3 is TGTGCCAGCAGCTTGGCCTCCGGGTCGGGAGCCTATGGCTACACCTTC.

The CDR3 bases are TGTGCCAGCAGCTTGGGACTAGCGGGGTCCTACGAGCAGTACTTC. It codes for CASSLGLAGSYEQYF. The chain joins TRBV5-6 to TRBJ2-7; 11 bases map to TRBD2. The V segment lost 0 bases and the J segment 1 base; nucleotides outside the gene matches: 0. This CDR3 region has 15 residues. Germline V gene sequence: CDR1 SGHDT, CDR2 YYEEEE.

There are a few counts of this clone. J is TRBJ2-7 and V is TRBV6-5, with 7 bases aligning to TRBD2. CDR1 and CDR2 (germline): MNHEY, SVGAGI. V gave up 6 bases and J gave up 6 bases; unmatched junction bases: 11. This CDR3 has 14 residues. CDR3: CASSPHRLAGEQYF. The CDR3 nucleotides are TGTGCCAGCAGCCCCCATAGACTAGCCGGCGAGCAGTACTTC.

This chain joins TRBV11-2 and TRBJ2-5; the match to TRBD2 covers 9 bases. The CDR3 extends over 16 amino acids. V lost 5 bases to trimming and J lost 5 bases; unmatched junction nucleotides: 12. In germline, CDR1 is SGHAT, CDR2 FQNNGV. The CDR3 is CASSLVPSGNGETQYF. The CDR3 DNA reads TGTGCCAGCAGCCTCGTTCCTAGCGGGAATGGGGAGACCCAGTACTTC.

This clone was observed a few times. The V call is TRBV10-1, the J call TRBJ2-2; D may be TRBD1 or TRBD2 (6 bases each). This CDR3 has 15 residues. Trimming removed 4 bases at V and 1 base at J, with 10 bases between. Germline V gene data show CDR1 as WNHNN and CDR2 as SYGVQD (reference sequence). CDR3 sequence: CASSGGGGNTGELFF. DNA for the CDR3: TGCGCCAGCAGTGGAGGGGGAGGGAACACCGGGGAGCTGTTTTTT.

The chain carries TRBV6-6 and TRBJ1-5, with D perhaps matching TRBD1 (6 bases). This CDR3 spans 15 amino acids. Per germline, CDR1 MNHNY and CDR2 SVGAGI (reference sequence). The V gene lost 5 bases and the J gene lost 4 bases, with 15 bases spanning the gap. The CDR3 coding sequence is TGTGCCAGCAGTGGGGGCAGGGACGGGAATCAGCCCCAGCATTTT. It specifies CASSGGRDGNQPQHF.

The count of this clone is one. The chain couples TRBV7-6 to TRBJ2-3; no clear D gene. The CDR3 covers 15 residues. Trimming took off 2 bases at V and 2 bases at J, with 11 bases between the two ends. Looked up from germline, CDR1 is SGHVS and CDR2 is FNYEAQ. As DNA, the CDR3 is TGTGCCAGCAGCTTATCCCTTGGACCCACAGATACGCAGTATTTT. Translating it yields CASSLSLGPTDTQYF.

The chain links TRBV11-2 to TRBJ1-3, with D uncertain. Germline CDR1 is SGHAT and CDR2 is FQNNGV. Trimming cost V 5 bases and J 4 bases, with 6 bases left between them. The length of the CDR3 is 12 residues. CDR3 sequence reads: CASSVNGNTIYF. CDR3 nucleotide sequence: TGTGCCAGCAGCGTAAACGGAAACACCATATATTTT.

This clone was observed a single time. The CDR3 DNA sequence: TGCGCCAGCAGCCCCAGGGGACTAGCGGGGGGGACGTCCTACGAGCAGTACTTC. Its protein product is CASSPRGLAGGTSYEQYF. The rearrangement links TRBV4-1 to TRBJ2-7; TRBD2 agrees at 16 bases. Per germline, CDR1 MGHRA and CDR2 YSYEKL. CDR3 length: 18 residues. The junction had 7 bases not matched to a gene; V was cut back by 4 bases and J by 1 base.

V is TRBV5-1 and J is TRBJ1-2, with 9 bases that match TRBD1. Trimming took 3 bases from V and 6 from J; bases not matched to a gene: 12. Germline V gene lookup returns CDR1 SGHRS and CDR2 YFSETQ. This CDR3 spans 16 amino acids. The CDR3 protein is CASSSLPGTGNHGYTF. CDR3 coding DNA: TGCGCCAGCAGCTCTCTACCCGGGACAGGGAACCATGGCTACACCTTC.

The DNA of the CDR3 is TGTGCCAGCAGTTACAGGGCGTTATATAATTCACCCCTCCACTTT. It translates to CASSYRALYNSPLHF. V and J are TRBV27 and TRBJ1-6; possibly TRBD1 for D (6 bases). V was trimmed by 4 bases and J by 4 bases, leaving 11 bases between them. The CDR3 extends over 15 amino acids. Germline V gene sequence: CDR1 MNHEY, CDR2 SMNVEV (reference sequence).

CDR3 loop: CASSHARRGGTDTQYF. DNA for the CDR3: TGCGCCAGCAGCCACGCCCGGCGGGGGGGCACAGATACGCAGTATTTT. The gene calls are TRBV4-3 and TRBJ2-3; 8 bases are shared with TRBD2. J gave up 1 base and V 3 bases, and 6 bases lay outside the gene matches. The CDR3 length is 16 residues. CDR1 is LGHNA, CDR2 YSLEER, per germline.

CDR3 loop: CASSSRAISGNTIYF. The CDR3, as DNA: TGTGCCAGCAGTTCCCGGGCTATCTCTGGAAACACCATATATTTT. The V and J genes are TRBV6-5 and TRBJ1-3; D is unclear. This CDR3 has 15 residues. V gave up 4 bases and J gave up 0 bases, with 10 bases separating them. Germline-derived CDR1 and CDR2 are MNHEY and SVGAGI.